Below, 26 T cell receptor beta chains from the same sample are listed, as sequenced in a study of T cells after yellow fever vaccination. One entry per CDR3 protein results from TCRdb running MiXCR on the 5' RACE reads. The table shows 300,000 to 400,000 distinct CDR3 sequences, with roughly 8.7% occurring only once. Sequencing was performed on PBMCs, taken on the day of the first yellow fever vaccination. These receptors were taken from a young man who received the YFV17D yellow fever vaccine.

Only a few counts were recorded for this clonotype. The gene calls are TRBV12-3 or TRBV12-4 and TRBJ2-7; TRBD1 matches at 11 bases. The CDR3 totals 15 residues. V was pared by 4 bases and J by 7 bases, with 9 bases of the junction left unmatched. CDR3: CASSWVGQGAREQYF. In nucleotides, the CDR3 is TGTGCCAGCAGTTGGGTAGGACAGGGGGCGAGGGAGCAGTACTTC.

The chain employs TRBV29-1 and TRBJ2-1, with 7 bases fitting TRBD2. V lost 7 bases, J lost 6 bases, and 12 bases stayed unmatched. The CDR3 length is 14 residues. CDR1 SQVTM and CDR2 ANQGSEA come from the germline V gene. The DNA for the CDR3 is TGCAGCGCCTACTACTTGGGGGGGGGCAATGAGCAGTTCTTC. Translation gives CSAYYLGGGNEQFF.

The chain joins TRBV5-1 to TRBJ2-5; D remains ambiguous. Germline assignment: CDR1 SGHRS and CDR2 YFSETQ. The CDR3 covers 13 residues. Between the trimmed V and J ends, which lost 2 bases and 4 bases, there was a span of 9 bases. In DNA, the CDR3 is TGCGCCAGCAGCTTCCGGAACCGAGAGACCCAGTACTTC. Translated, it gives CASSFRNRETQYF. The full variable domain, completed using reference TRBV5-1 and TRBJ2-5, is KAGVTQTPRYLIKTRGQQVTLSCSPISGHRSVSWYQQTPGQGLQFLFEYFSETQRNKGNFPGRFSGRQFSNSRSEMNVSTLELGDSALYLCASSFRNRETQYFGPGTRLLVL.

The V gene is TRBV3-1, the J gene TRBJ2-1; D remains ambiguous. Germline CDR1 is LGHDT and CDR2 is YNNKEL (reference sequence). This CDR3 contains 16 residues. V was trimmed by 1 base and J by 1 base, leaving 11 bases between them. The CDR3 region has the DNA TGTGCCAGCAGCCAAGGCCTCCAACCTTCCTACAATGAGCAGTTCTTC. It codes for CASSQGLQPSYNEQFF.

This chain joins TRBV6-4 and TRBJ2-7; 8 bases are shared with TRBD1. CDR3 size: 17 residues. Germline trimming cut 3 bases from V and 6 bases from J; bases unmatched to any gene: 16. Germline CDR1 and CDR2: MRHNA and SNTAGT. CDR3 protein: CASSELPGGAGSVEQYF. The CDR3 DNA follows: TGTGCCAGCAGTGAGTTACCAGGGGGCGCAGGATCCGTCGAGCAGTACTTC.

This clonotype appeared many times. The CDR3 loop is CASSQGGGGGLEQFF. The CDR3 region has the DNA TGCGCCAGCAGCCAAGGCGGGGGTGGGGGGCTCGAGCAGTTCTTC. The V and J genes are TRBV4-1 and TRBJ2-1; weak D call: TRBD2 (7 bases). The CDR3 is 15 residues long. From germline, CDR1 is MGHRA and CDR2 YSYEKL. V lost 1 base to trimming and J lost 10 bases, with 17 bases between them.

This clonotype was seen repeatedly, ten times or more. The V gene is TRBV7-9, the J gene TRBJ2-7, with 9 bases that match TRBD1. The junction had 10 bases not matched to a gene; V was cut back by 6 bases and J by 1 base. The CDR3 extends over 16 amino acids. Germline CDR1 reads SEHNR; CDR2 reads FQNEAQ (reference sequence). The CDR3 DNA follows: TGTGCCAGCAGTCCATCAGACAGGGGGGATTCCTACGAGCAGTACTTC. Residues: CASSPSDRGDSYEQYF. Full variable domain (rest looked up from reference TRBV7-9 and TRBJ2-7): DTGVSQNPRHKITKRGQNVTFRCDPISEHNRLYWYRQTLGQGPEFLTYFQNEAQLEKSRLLSDRFSAERPKGSFSTLEIQRTEQGDSAMYLCASSPSDRGDSYEQYFGPGTRLTVT.

The sample holds a few counts of this clonotype. The chain's CDR3 is CASSLGGSELFF. The DNA of the CDR3 is TGTGCCAGCAGCTTAGGGGGATCGGAGCTGTTTTTT. The V and J genes are TRBV7-9 and TRBJ1-4; D remains ambiguous. TRBJ2-2 explains the end of the DNA better; the J call may be wrong. The CDR3 is 12 amino acids. Germline lookup yields CDR1 SEHNR and CDR2 FQNEAQ (reference sequence).

V gene TRBV5-6 combines with J gene TRBJ2-5; TRBD2 aligns across 8 bases. Germline assignment: CDR1 SGHDT and CDR2 YYEEEE. The J segment lost 4 bases and the V segment lost 1 base, leaving 18 bases of the junction unmatched. The CDR3 totals 19 residues. CDR3 bases: TGTGCCAGCAGCTTGTGGGCGGGGGGCCGGGTTTTGTCGATAGAGACCCAGTACTTC. Translating gives CASSLWAGGRVLSIETQYF.

Only a few counts were recorded for this clonotype. The V gene is TRBV3-1, the J gene TRBJ1-2; D is undetermined. V shed 0 bases and J shed 3 bases, with 8 bases lying between them. The length of the CDR3 is 14 residues. CDR1 is LGHDT, CDR2 YNNKEL, per germline (reference sequence). The CDR3 region has the DNA TGTGCCAGCAGCCAAGAGGGGATATACTATGGCTACACCTTC. Protein: CASSQEGIYYGYTF.

This clonotype was recorded once. The rearrangement links TRBV20-1 to TRBJ2-2; TRBD2 matches 7 bases. With V trimmed by 6 bases and J by 3 bases, 10 bases remained unmatched. CDR3 length: 15 residues. Germline CDR1 DFQATT, CDR2 SNEGSKA (reference sequence). The CDR3 nucleotides read TGCAGTGCCCCCACCCTTGCGGGGGACACCGGGGAGCTGTTTTTT. Translating gives CSAPTLAGDTGELFF.

This clonotype was seen more than once but under ten times. The chain joins TRBV6-1 to TRBJ2-3; 11 bases are a match to TRBD1. Germline lookup yields CDR1 MNHNS and CDR2 SASEGT. The CDR3 spans 17 residues. V shed 6 bases, J shed 4 bases, and the junction held 12 bases outside the gene matches. CDR3 DNA sequence: TGTGCCAGCAGCCGGAACGGTCCGGGACAGGGGGCAGATACGCAGTATTTT. It codes for CASSRNGPGQGADTQYF.

This clonotype showed up many times. The chain combines TRBV25-1 with TRBJ2-5, with D tentatively TRBD1 or TRBD2 (5 bases each). The CDR3 totals 16 residues. Trimming cost V 6 bases and J 1 base, with 18 bases left between them. The germline V gene encodes CDR1 MGHDK and CDR2 SYGVNS. The CDR3 coding sequence is TGTGCCAGCAGCCGGGGCGGATTTGAGGTCCAAGAGACCCAGTACTTC. Translated, it gives CASSRGGFEVQETQYF.

This clonotype was observed a few times. The chain has TRBV12-3 or TRBV12-4 and TRBJ1-2, with D uncertain. This CDR3 is built from 11 residues. Trimming took 2 bases from V and 6 from J, leaving 4 bases between them. CDR3 sequence reads: CASSLTDGYTF. CDR3 DNA: TGTGCCAGCAGTTTAACAGATGGCTACACCTTC.

In this sample, this clonotype is medium-sized (0.01 to 0.1%). The chain combines TRBV10-3 with TRBJ2-3; D tentatively reads TRBD1 or TRBD2 (5 bases each). Trimming removed 3 bases at V and 3 bases at J, with 13 bases between. CDR1 and CDR2 (germline): ENHRY, SYGVKD. The CDR3 totals 15 residues. CDR3 sequence reads: CAISDPGTRTDTQYF. CDR3 in DNA: TGTGCCATCAGTGACCCCGGGACCCGAACAGATACGCAGTATTTT.

The chain joins TRBV18 to TRBJ2-7; tentatively, D is TRBD2 (7 bases). Germline V gives CDR1 KGHSH, CDR2 LQKENI. The CDR3 covers 15 residues. Trimming took 1 base from V and 6 from J, leaving 16 bases between them. The CDR3 nucleotides read TGTGCCAGCTCACCACGGGCGGGGGCGCGGTCCGAGCAGTACGTC. Translation gives CASSPRAGARSEQYV.

This chain uses TRBV10-1 with TRBJ2-5; D possibly corresponds to TRBD2 (7 bases). CDR3 length equals 15 residues. CDR1 WNHNN and CDR2 SYGVQD come from the germline V gene (reference sequence). V lost 2 bases and J 4 bases, leaving 14 bases between the germline ends. The CDR3 region has the DNA TGCGCCAGCAGTGAGGAACTCGGGGGGCGAGAGACCCAGTACTTC. Translation gives CASSEELGGRETQYF.

This clonotype was counted a few times. V gene TRBV19 combines with J gene TRBJ1-1; D is undetermined. V shed 7 bases and J shed 1 base, with 7 bases lying between them. Germline CDR1 LNHDA, CDR2 SQIVND (reference sequence). The CDR3 runs 12 residues. CDR3 sequence: CASKQSNTEAFF. In DNA form, the CDR3 reads TGTGCCAGTAAGCAGTCGAACACTGAAGCTTTCTTT. Combining the CDR3 with reference TRBV19 and TRBJ1-1 gives the whole variable domain DGGITQSPKYLFRKEGQNVTLSCEQNLNHDAMYWYRQDPGQGLRLIYYSQIVNDFQKGDIAEGYSVSREKKESFPLTVTSAQKNPTAFYLCASKQSNTEAFFGQGTRLTVV.

This clonotype was picked up a small number of times. This sequence joins TRBV2 and TRBJ2-1; D is possibly TRBD1 or TRBD2 (5 bases each). Trimming pared 4 bases from V and 10 bases from J, leaving 14 bases between. The length of the CDR3 is 13 residues. From germline, CDR1 is SNHLY and CDR2 FYNNEI. The CDR3 region has the DNA TGTGCCAGCAGTGCCGGGACCCTAGAGGAGCAGTTCTTC. It translates to CASSAGTLEEQFF.

This sequence joins TRBV6-1 and TRBJ1-1; 7 nucleotides match TRBD1. Per germline, CDR1 MNHNS and CDR2 SASEGT. The CDR3 runs 14 residues. V trimming: 5 bases; J trimming: 5 bases; junction bases outside the gene matches: 8. The CDR3 DNA follows: TGTGCCAGCAGTAAAACAGGGGTGGGGACTGAAGCTTTCTTT. It specifies CASSKTGVGTEAFF.

V usage is TRBV4-1 and J usage is TRBJ2-5; TRBD2 matches at 12 bases. The CDR3 covers 15 residues. The junction had 4 bases not matched to a gene; V was cut back by 4 bases and J by 4 bases. CDR1 and CDR2 (germline): MGHRA, YSYEKL. The CDR3 region is CASSPSGGAAETQYF. CDR3 bases: TGCGCCAGCAGCCCTAGCGGGGGGGCCGCAGAGACCCAGTACTTC.

This clonotype showed up just a few times. V and J are TRBV12-3 or TRBV12-4 and TRBJ2-1, with a weak D call TRBD2 (6 bases). CDR3 length equals 16 residues. V was cut by 2 bases and J by 1 base, with 12 bases left in between. Written as DNA, the CDR3 is TGTGCCAGCAGTTTAAGGGGCGGGGTATCCTACAATGAGCAGTTCTTC. It codes for CASSLRGGVSYNEQFF.

This clonotype occurred a few times. This sequence joins TRBV27 and TRBJ2-1; 12 bases line up with TRBD1. In germline, CDR1 is MNHEY, CDR2 SMNVEV (reference sequence). The CDR3 has 15 amino acids. The ends lost 3 bases at V and 10 bases at J; junction bases unmatched: 7. CDR3 region: CASSFLGQGAKEQFF. The CDR3 coding sequence is TGTGCCAGCAGTTTTTTGGGACAGGGGGCCAAGGAGCAGTTCTTC.

This clonotype was seen many times. The gene calls are TRBV12-3 or TRBV12-4 and TRBJ2-1, with unresolved D. The CDR3 has 11 amino acids. Trimming removed 3 bases from V and 6 bases from J, with 3 bases in between. Written as DNA, the CDR3 is TGTGCCAGCAGTTTCTCCAATGAGCAGTTCTTC. The encoded protein is CASSFSNEQFF.

This clonotype was detected many times. CDR3 sequence: CASSPAGGQPQHF. The CDR3 DNA sequence: TGTGCCAGCAGCCCCGCCGGAGGTCAGCCCCAGCATTTT. The genes are TRBV3-1 and TRBJ1-5; D uncertain. Trimming removed 4 bases from V and 6 bases from J, with 10 bases in between. The CDR3 sequence is 13 residues long. The germline V gene encodes CDR1 LGHDT and CDR2 YNNKEL (reference sequence).

The chain joins TRBV20-1 to TRBJ1-1; tentatively, D is TRBD1 (6 bases). V was clipped by 6 bases and J by 7 bases, with 21 bases between them. CDR1 is DFQATT, CDR2 SNEGSKA, per germline (reference sequence). This CDR3 is 14 amino acids long. The CDR3 DNA reads TGCAGTGCGGAGTTGGGGGGCCCACTCCTTGAAGCTTTCTTT. This translates into CSAELGGPLLEAFF.